This T cell receptor beta chain was recorded in a study of cytomegalovirus exposure and HLA in healthy donors. About this clone itself: The antigen remains undetermined.

This PCR relied on a set of 60 Vbeta primers and 13 Jbeta primers. TCRdb's table, derived via immunoSEQ multiplex PCR, lists solely in-frame clones and lacks some. The repertoire consists of about 210,000 clones, with around 76% occurring once and the leading ten covering around 6%. Germline V lookup: CDR1 SGHRS, CDR2 YFSETQ. The CDR3 has 14 residues. The ends lost 4 bases at V and 4 bases at J; junction bases unmatched: 6. Study-wide findings and caveats: The presence/absence work took it that sequencing depth was about the same across donors. Later work found most CMV-associated TCR beta chains apparently HLA-restricted.

The sequencing sample was made of PBMCs. The source is a man in his forties in good health and CMV-seropositive. The gene calls are TRBV5-1 and TRBJ1-1; 8 nucleotides agree with TRBD1. CDR3 coding DNA: TGCGCCAGCAGCACGACAGGGGAGGTCACTGAAGCTTTCTTT. This gives the protein CASSTTGEVTEAFF.